This T cell receptor (beta chain) originates from a study of blood T cell repertoires in COVID-19. In the original processing: Estimates of nucleated cell counts were drawn from the amplification of reference gene primers. Profiling relied on immunoSEQ multiplex PCR, and the TCRdb table lists in-frame clones only, not all of them. V and J calls and clone size are as listed in that table; D and trimming were resolved from the DNA. The top ten hold about a third of the sample, which has about 82,000 clones, roughly 78% seen once. Germline CDR1 and CDR2: SGHAT and FQNNGV. V dropped 1 base and J dropped 7; count of bases not matched to a gene: 6. CDR3 length: 15 amino acids.

The chain joins TRBV11-2 to TRBJ2-1, with 8 bases identical to TRBD2. What was sequenced was peripheral blood. The sequence was collected from a man in his fifties or sixties with COVID-19, enrolled during active disease. The CDR3 DNA is TGTGCCAGCAGCTTAGTTGCCAGCGGGGGAAATGAGCAGTTCTTC. It is translated as CASSLVASGGNEQFF.